This T cell receptor (beta chain) is from a study of cytomegalovirus exposure and HLA in healthy donors. Amplification used 60 Vbeta primers and 13 Jbeta primers. Repertoires were generated with immunoSEQ multiplex PCR, while TCRdb's copy carries only in-frame clones and drops some. This table has 180,000 or so clones, just under 80% appearing once. The CDR3 loop spans 11 amino acids. The sample comprised PBMCs. This receptor was taken from a woman in her twenties or thirties in good health and CMV-seronegative. The genes are TRBV21-1 and TRBJ2-4; the table's D gene call, TRBD2, was not cross checked with the DNA. TRBV21-1 is labeled a pseudogene. The CDR3 spells CASSKTRVFYF. In DNA form, the CDR3 reads TGTGCCAGCAGCAAAACGAGGGTGTTTTACTTC.